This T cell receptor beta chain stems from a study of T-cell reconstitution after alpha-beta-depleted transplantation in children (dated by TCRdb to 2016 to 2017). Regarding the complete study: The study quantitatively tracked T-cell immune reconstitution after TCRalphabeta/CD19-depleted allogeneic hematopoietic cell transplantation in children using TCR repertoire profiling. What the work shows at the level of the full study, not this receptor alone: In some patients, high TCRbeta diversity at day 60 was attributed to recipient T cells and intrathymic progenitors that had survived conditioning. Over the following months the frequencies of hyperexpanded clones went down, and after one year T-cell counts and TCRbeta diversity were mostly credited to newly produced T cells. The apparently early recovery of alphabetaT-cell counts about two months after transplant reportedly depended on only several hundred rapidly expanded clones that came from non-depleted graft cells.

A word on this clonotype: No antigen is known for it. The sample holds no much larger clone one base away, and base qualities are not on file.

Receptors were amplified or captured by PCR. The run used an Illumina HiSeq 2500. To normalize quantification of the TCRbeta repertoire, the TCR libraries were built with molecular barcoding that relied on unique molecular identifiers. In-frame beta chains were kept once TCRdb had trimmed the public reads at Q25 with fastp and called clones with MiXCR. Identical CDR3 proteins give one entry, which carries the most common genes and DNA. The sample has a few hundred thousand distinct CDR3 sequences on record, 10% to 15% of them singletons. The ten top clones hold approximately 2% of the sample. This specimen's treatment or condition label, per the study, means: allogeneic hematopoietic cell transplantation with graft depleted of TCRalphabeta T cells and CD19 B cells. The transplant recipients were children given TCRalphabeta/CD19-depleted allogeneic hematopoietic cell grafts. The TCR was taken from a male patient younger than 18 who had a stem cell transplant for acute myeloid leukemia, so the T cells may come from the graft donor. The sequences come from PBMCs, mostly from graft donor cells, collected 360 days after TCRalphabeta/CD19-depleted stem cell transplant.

DNA sequence: TGCGCCAGCAGCCAGGGTCACCGGGACAGATCCGAGCAGTACTTC. It translates as CASSQGHRDRSEQYF. The chain was built from TRBV4-3 and TRBJ2-7; 7 bases in between match TRBD1. The CDR3 contains 15 residues, cysteine and phenylalanine counted. The CDR3 DNA has 45 bases and is translated from base 1. From a lookup of the germline V gene, CDR1 and CDR2 are LGHNA and YSLEER. The germline V and J ends show losses of 3 bases and 6 bases respectively, and no gene match explains 11 bases of the junction.